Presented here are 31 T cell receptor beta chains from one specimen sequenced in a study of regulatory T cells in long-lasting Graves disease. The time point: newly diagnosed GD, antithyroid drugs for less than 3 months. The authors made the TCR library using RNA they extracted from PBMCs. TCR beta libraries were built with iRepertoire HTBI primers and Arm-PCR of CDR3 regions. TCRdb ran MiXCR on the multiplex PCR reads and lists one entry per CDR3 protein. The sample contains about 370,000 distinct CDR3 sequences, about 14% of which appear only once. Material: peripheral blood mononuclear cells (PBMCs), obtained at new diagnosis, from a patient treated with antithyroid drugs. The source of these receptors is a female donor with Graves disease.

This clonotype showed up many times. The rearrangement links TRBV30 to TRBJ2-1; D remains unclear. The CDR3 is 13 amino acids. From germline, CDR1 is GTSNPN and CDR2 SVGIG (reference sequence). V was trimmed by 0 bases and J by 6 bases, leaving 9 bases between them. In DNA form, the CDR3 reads TGTGCCTGGAGTGTACTATTGGGCAATGAGCAGTTCTTC. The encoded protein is CAWSVLLGNEQFF.

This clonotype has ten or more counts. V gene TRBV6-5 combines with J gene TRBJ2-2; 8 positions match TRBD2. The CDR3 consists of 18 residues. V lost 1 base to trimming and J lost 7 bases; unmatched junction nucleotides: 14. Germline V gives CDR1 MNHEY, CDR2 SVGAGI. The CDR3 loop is CASSYCLAGREDHGELFF. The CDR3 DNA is TGTGCCAGCAGTTACTGTTTAGCCGGGCGGGAGGATCACGGGGAGCTGTTTTTT.

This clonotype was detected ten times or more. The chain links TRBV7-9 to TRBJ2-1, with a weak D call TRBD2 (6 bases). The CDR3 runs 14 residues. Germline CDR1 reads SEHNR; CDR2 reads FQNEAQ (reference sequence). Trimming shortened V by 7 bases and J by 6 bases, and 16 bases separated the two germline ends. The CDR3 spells CASKPGTGSNEQFF. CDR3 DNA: TGTGCCAGCAAACCCGGGACTGGGAGCAATGAGCAGTTCTTC.

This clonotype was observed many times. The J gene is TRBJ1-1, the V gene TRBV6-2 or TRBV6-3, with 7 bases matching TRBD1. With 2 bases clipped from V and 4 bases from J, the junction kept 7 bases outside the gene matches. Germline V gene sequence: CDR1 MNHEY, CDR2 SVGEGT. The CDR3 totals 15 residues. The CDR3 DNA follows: TGTGCCAGCAGTTACACGACAGGGAGCGGCACTGAAGCTTTCTTT. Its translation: CASSYTTGSGTEAFF.

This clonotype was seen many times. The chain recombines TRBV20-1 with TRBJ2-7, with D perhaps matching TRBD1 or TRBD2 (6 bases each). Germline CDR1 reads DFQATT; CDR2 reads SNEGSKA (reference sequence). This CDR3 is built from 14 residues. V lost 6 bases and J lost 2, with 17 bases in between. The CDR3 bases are TGCAGTGCACAACATAGGGGGGAGACCTACGAGCAGTACTTC. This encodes CSAQHRGETYEQYF.

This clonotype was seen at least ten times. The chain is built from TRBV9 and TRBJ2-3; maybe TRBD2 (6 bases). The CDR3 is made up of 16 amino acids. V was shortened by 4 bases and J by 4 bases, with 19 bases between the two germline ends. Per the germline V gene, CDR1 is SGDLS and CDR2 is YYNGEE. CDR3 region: CASSPWRDSGADTQYF. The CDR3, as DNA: TGTGCCAGCAGCCCATGGCGGGACTCCGGGGCAGATACGCAGTATTTT.

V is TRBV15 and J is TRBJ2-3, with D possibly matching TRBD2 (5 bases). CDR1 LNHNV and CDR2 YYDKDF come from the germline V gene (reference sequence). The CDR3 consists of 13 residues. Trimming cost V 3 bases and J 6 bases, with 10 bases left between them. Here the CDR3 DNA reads TGTGCCACCAGCAGGTCGAGCGGTGATACGCAGTATTTT. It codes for CATSRSSGDTQYF.

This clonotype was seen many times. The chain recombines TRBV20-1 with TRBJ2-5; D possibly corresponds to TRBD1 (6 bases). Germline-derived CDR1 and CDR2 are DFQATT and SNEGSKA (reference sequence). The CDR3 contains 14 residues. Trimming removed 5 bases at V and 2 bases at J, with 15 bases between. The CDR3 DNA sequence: TGCAGTGCTCGGCCGGGACACCTTCAAGAGACCCAGTACTTC. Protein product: CSARPGHLQETQYF.

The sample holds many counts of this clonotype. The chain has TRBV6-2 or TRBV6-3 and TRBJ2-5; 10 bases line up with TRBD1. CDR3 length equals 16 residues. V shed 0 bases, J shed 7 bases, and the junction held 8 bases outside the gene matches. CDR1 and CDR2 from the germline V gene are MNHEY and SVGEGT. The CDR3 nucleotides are TGTGCCAGCAGTTACTCCCGACAGGGGGCTATTGGGACCCAGTACTTC. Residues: CASSYSRQGAIGTQYF.

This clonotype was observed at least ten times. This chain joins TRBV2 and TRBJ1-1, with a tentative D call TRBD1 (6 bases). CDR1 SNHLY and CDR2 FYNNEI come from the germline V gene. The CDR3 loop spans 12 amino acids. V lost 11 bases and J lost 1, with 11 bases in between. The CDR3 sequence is CAPKGQNTEAFF. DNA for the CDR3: TGTGCCCCCAAGGGACAGAACACTGAAGCTTTCTTT.

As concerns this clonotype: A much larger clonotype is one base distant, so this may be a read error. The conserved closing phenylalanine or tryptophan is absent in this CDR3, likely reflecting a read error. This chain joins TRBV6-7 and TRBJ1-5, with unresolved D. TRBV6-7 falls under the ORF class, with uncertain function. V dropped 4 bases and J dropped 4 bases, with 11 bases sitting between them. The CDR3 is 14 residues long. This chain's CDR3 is CASSLLSGNQPQHL. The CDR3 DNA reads TGTGCCAGCAGTTTGCTTTCGGGGAATCAGCCCCAGCATCTT.

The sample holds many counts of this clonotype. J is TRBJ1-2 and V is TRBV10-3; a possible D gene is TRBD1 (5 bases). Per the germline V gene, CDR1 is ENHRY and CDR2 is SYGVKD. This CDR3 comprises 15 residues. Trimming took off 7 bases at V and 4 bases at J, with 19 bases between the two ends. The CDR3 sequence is CAITRKEGEVYGYTF. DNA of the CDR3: TGTGCCATCACTAGAAAGGAAGGGGAGGTCTATGGCTACACCTTC.

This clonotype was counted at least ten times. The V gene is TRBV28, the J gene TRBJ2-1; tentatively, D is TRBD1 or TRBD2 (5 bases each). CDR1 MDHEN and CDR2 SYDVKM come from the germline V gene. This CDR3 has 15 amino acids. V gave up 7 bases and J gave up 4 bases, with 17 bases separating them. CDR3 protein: CASTRSLAGYNEQFF. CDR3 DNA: TGTGCCAGCACGAGGTCTCTAGCAGGGTACAATGAGCAGTTCTTC. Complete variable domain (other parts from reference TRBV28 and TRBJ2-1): DVKVTQSSRYLVKRTGEKVFLECVQDMDHENMFWYRQDPGLGLRLIYFSYDVKMKEKGDIPEGYSVSREKKERFSLILESASTNQTSMYLCASTRSLAGYNEQFFGPGTRLTVL.

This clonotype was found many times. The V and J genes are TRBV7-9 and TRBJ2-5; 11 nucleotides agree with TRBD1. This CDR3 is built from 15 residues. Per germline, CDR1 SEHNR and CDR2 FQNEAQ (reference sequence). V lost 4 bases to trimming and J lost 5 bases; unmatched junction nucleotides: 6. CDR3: CASSSGQGVWETQYF. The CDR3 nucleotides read TGTGCCAGCAGCTCGGGACAGGGGGTTTGGGAGACCCAGTACTTC.

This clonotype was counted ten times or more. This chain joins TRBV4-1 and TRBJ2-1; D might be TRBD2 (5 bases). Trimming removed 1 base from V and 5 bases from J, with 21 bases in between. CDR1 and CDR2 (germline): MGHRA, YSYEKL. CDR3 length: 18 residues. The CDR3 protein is CASSQGRGGGSRHNEQFF. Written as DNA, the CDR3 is TGCGCCAGCAGCCAAGGCCGAGGAGGTGGGAGTAGACACAATGAGCAGTTCTTC.

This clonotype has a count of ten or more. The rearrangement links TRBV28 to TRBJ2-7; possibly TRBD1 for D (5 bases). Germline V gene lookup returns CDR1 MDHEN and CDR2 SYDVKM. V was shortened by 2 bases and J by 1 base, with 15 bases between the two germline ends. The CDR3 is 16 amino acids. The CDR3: CASSLGWPGLSYEQYF. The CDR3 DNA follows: TGTGCCAGCAGTTTAGGGTGGCCAGGGCTTTCCTACGAGCAGTACTTC.

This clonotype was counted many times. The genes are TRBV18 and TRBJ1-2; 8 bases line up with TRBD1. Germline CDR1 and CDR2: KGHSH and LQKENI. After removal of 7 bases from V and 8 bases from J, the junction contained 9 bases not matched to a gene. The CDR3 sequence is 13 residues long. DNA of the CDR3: TGTGCCAGCTACGCGACAGGGGAAGTCGGCTACACCTTC. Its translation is CASYATGEVGYTF.

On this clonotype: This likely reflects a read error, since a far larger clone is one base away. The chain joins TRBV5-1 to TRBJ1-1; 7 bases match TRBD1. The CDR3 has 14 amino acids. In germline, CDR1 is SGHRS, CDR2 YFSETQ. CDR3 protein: CASSAGGEGTETFF. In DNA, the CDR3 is TGTGCCAGCAGCGCAGGGGGTGAGGGCACTGAAACTTTCTTT. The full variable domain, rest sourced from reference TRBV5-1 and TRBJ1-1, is KAGVTQTPRYLIKTRGQQVTLSCSPISGHRSVSWYQQTPGQGLQFLFEYFSETQRNKGNFPGRFSGRQFSNSRSEMNVSTLELGDSALYLCASSAGGEGTETFFGQGTRLTVV.

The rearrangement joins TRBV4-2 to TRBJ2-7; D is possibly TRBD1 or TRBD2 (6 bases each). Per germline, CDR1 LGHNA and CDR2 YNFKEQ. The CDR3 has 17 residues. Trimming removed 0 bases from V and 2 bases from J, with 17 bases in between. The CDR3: CASSQDRGVIVPYEQYF. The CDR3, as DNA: TGTGCCAGCAGCCAAGATAGGGGGGTGATCGTCCCCTACGAGCAGTACTTC.

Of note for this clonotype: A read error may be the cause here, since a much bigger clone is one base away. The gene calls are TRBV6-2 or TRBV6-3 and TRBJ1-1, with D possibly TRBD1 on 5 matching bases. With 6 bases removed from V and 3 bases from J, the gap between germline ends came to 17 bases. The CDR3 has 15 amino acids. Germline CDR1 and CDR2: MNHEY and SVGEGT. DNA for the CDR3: TGTGCCAGCAGAATAAACGGGACGGGAGACACTGAAGCTTTCTTT. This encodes CASRINGTGDTEAFF.

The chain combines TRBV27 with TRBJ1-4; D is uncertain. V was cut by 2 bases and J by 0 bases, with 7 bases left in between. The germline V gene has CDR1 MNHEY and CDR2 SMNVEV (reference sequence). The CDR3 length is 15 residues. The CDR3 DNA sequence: TGTGCCAGCAGTTTAAGGGCTGCAACTAATGAAAAACTGTTTTTT. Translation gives CASSLRAATNEKLFF.

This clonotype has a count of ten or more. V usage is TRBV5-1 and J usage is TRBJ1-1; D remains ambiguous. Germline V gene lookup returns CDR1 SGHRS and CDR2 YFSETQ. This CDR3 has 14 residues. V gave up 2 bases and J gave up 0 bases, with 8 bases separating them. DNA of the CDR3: TGCGCCAGCAGCTTAGGCAGCCTGAACACTGAAGCTTTCTTT. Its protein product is CASSLGSLNTEAFF.

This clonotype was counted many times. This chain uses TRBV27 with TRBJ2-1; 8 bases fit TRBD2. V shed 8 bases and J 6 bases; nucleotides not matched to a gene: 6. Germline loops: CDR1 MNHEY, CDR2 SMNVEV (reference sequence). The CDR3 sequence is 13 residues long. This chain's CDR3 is CASRGGMGNEQFF. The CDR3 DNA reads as TGTGCCAGCCGGGGGGGTATGGGCAATGAGCAGTTCTTC.

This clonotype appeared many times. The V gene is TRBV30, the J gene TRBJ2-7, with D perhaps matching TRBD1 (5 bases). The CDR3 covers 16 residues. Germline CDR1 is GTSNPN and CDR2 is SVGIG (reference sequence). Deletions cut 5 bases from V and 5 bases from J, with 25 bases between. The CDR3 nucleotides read TGTGCCTGGGATCCATCCCGGGTTAGGGGAATCCACGAGCAGTACTTC. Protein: CAWDPSRVRGIHEQYF.

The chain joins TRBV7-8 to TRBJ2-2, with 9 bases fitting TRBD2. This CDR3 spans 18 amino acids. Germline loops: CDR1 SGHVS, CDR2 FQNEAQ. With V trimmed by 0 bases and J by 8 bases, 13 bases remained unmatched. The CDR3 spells CASSLARAGGRPTGELFF. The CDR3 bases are TGTGCCAGCAGCTTAGCGAGGGCGGGAGGGCGTCCCACGGGGGAGCTGTTTTTT.

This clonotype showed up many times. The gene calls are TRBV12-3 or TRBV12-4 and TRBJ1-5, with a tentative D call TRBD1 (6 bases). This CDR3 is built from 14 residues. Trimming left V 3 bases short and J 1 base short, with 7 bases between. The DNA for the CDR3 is TGTGCCAGCAGTTTCGGGGGCAGCAATCAGCCCCAGCATTTT. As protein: CASSFGGSNQPQHF.

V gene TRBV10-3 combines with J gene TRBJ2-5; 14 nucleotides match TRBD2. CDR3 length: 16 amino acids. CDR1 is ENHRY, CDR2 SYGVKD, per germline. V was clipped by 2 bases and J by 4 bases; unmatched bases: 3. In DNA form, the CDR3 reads TGTGCCATCAGTGAGAGGGGGACTAGCGGGAGAGAGACCCAGTACTTC. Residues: CAISERGTSGRETQYF.

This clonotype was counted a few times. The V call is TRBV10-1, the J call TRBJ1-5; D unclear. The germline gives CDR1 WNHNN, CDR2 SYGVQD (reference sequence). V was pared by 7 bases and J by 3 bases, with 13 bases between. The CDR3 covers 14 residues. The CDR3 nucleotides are TGCGCCAGCACTTTGGACCCTCTCAATCAGCCCCAGCATTTT. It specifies CASTLDPLNQPQHF.

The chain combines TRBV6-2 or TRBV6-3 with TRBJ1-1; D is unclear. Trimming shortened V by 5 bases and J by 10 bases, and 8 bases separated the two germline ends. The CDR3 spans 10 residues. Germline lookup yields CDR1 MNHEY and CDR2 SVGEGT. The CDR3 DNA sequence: TGTGCCAGCAGTCCCGCCGGAGCTTTCTTT. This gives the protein CASSPAGAFF.

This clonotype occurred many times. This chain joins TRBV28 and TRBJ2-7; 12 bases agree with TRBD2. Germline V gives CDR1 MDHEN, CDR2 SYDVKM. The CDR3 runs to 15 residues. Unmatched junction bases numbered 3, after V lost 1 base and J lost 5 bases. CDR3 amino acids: CASSLSTSGGDEQYF. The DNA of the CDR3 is TGTGCCAGCAGTTTATCGACTAGCGGGGGAGACGAGCAGTACTTC.

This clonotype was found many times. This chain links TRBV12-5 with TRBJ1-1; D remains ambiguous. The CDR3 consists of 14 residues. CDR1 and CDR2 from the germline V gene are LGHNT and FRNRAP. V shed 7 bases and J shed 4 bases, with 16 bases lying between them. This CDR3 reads CASESGEDGTEAFF. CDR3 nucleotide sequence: TGTGCTAGTGAATCAGGTGAAGATGGCACTGAAGCTTTCTTT.